Sequencing of this T cell receptor (beta chain) was carried out in a study of blood T cell repertoires in COVID-19. Authors' analysis steps: Estimation of nucleated cell counts was performed using reference gene primer amplification. Data came from immunoSEQ multiplex PCR; TCRdb stores just in-frame clones and leaves some out. That table is the source of V, J and clone size, and D and trimming were worked out from the DNA. The sample has roughly 80,000 clones, 88% seen once. Germline V CDR1 and CDR2: GTSNPN, SVGIG (reference sequence). V dropped 1 base and J dropped 6; count of bases not matched to a gene: 10. The CDR3 totals 15 residues.

This TCR derives from a man aged 45-65 years with active COVID-19. This chain joins TRBV30 and TRBJ2-3; 7 nucleotides line up with TRBD2. Material: peripheral blood. This chain's CDR3 is CAWSGFGGSKDTQYF. The CDR3 DNA is TGTGCCTGGAGTGGGTTCGGGGGGAGTAAGGATACGCAGTATTTT.